One and the same sample provided the 13 T cell receptor beta chains below, sequenced in a study of identical twins. TCRdb re-called the 5' RACE reads through MiXCR, storing one row per CDR3 protein. The table records roughly 690,000 distinct CDR3 sequences, about 20% of them present only once. The sample was also linked to a second study, of T cells expressing NK-cell markers.

Sample: PBMCs. The receptors were sampled from a woman aged 18-29 years in good health.

This clonotype was seen more than once but under ten times. The rearrangement links TRBV20-1 to TRBJ2-5, with D perhaps matching TRBD2 (5 bases). Trimming shortened V by 5 bases and J by 1 base, and 17 bases separated the two germline ends. Germline assignment: CDR1 DFQATT and CDR2 SNEGSKA (reference sequence). The CDR3 has 15 residues. The CDR3 bases are TGCAGTGCTGGATCCCTGGGGAGTTCCCAAGAGACCCAGTACTTC. It codes for CSAGSLGSSQETQYF.

The V gene is TRBV27, the J gene TRBJ1-6, with a weak D call TRBD1 (6 bases). The CDR3 sequence is 17 residues long. The germline V gene encodes CDR1 MNHEY and CDR2 SMNVEV (reference sequence). V lost 0 bases and J 7 bases, leaving 16 bases between the germline ends. The CDR3, as DNA: TGTGCCAGCAGTTTATCTCCGGGGGCTAGCCAAAATTCACCCCTCCACTTT. It encodes CASSLSPGASQNSPLHF.

The chain couples TRBV10-3 to TRBJ1-1, with D unclear. The CDR3 has 12 residues. The ends were cut back, 3 bases at V and 7 bases at J, with 9 bases in the middle. The germline V gene has CDR1 ENHRY and CDR2 SYGVKD. The CDR3 coding sequence is TGTGCCATCAGTGAATTGGGTTTTGAAGCTTTCTTT. Its translation: CAISELGFEAFF.

The chain carries TRBV6-1 and TRBJ2-1; 12 bases line up with TRBD2. V was clipped by 6 bases and J by 12 bases; unmatched bases: 6. The CDR3 is made up of 13 amino acids. Germline V lookup: CDR1 MNHNS, CDR2 SASEGT. The CDR3 reads CASSRLAGDSQFF. DNA of the CDR3: TGTGCCAGCAGCAGACTAGCGGGAGACTCGCAGTTCTTC.

The gene calls are TRBV7-9 and TRBJ1-1, with no clear D. The germline V and J ends were trimmed by 5 bases and 0 bases, with 19 bases remaining between them. Germline CDR1 reads SEHNR; CDR2 reads FQNEAQ (reference sequence). The CDR3 covers 17 residues. The DNA of the CDR3 is TGTGCCAGCAGCCGGTCGCGAGGAGAGACCATGAACACTGAAGCTTTCTTT. Translated, it gives CASSRSRGETMNTEAFF.

There are a few counts of this clonotype. The chain combines TRBV6-5 with TRBJ2-7; 7 bases are a match to TRBD2. Germline CDR1 and CDR2: MNHEY and SVGAGI. V shed 0 bases, J shed 2 bases, and the junction held 13 bases outside the gene matches. This CDR3 is 18 amino acids long. For the CDR3, the DNA is TGTGCCAGCAGTTACTCAGGGAGGGCGGGGACTCAAACCTACGAGCAGTACTTC. Translation: CASSYSGRAGTQTYEQYF.

V usage is TRBV6-2 or TRBV6-3 and J usage is TRBJ1-2, with a possible D match to TRBD1 (5 bases). The CDR3 runs to 13 residues. Per the germline V gene, CDR1 is MNHEY and CDR2 is SVGEGT. V lost 5 bases, J lost 5 bases, and 12 bases lay in between. CDR3: CASSTTASYGYTF. The CDR3 DNA reads as TGTGCCAGCAGTACGACAGCATCTTATGGCTACACCTTC.

This clonotype was picked up many times. V is TRBV5-1 and J is TRBJ2-5; TRBD2 matches 9 bases. Germline V gene data show CDR1 as SGHRS and CDR2 as YFSETQ. After removal of 2 bases from V and 2 bases from J, the junction contained 4 bases not matched to a gene. The CDR3 is 15 residues long. CDR3 DNA: TGCGCCAGCAGCTTCAGCGGGGGGCCGCAAGAGACCCAGTACTTC. It translates to CASSFSGGPQETQYF. Full variable domain (rest looked up from reference TRBV5-1 and TRBJ2-5): KAGVTQTPRYLIKTRGQQVTLSCSPISGHRSVSWYQQTPGQGLQFLFEYFSETQRNKGNFPGRFSGRQFSNSRSEMNVSTLELGDSALYLCASSFSGGPQETQYFGPGTRLLVL.

This clonotype occurred once. This chain connects TRBV10-1 to TRBJ2-7; 10 bases agree with TRBD2. Germline values: CDR1 WNHNN, CDR2 SYGVQD (reference sequence). V lost 2 bases to trimming and J lost 0 bases; unmatched junction nucleotides: 1. The CDR3 covers 15 residues. The CDR3 here is CASSEVAGGSYEQYF. The CDR3 DNA reads TGCGCCAGCAGTGAGGTAGCGGGAGGCTCCTACGAGCAGTACTTC.

The chain uses TRBV29-1 and TRBJ2-1; 7 positions match TRBD2. Unmatched junction bases numbered 6, after V lost 7 bases and J lost 6 bases. The CDR3 runs 12 residues. Germline V lookup: CDR1 SQVTM, CDR2 ANQGSEA. The CDR3 loop is CSGGEGSNEQFF. In DNA, the CDR3 is TGCAGCGGGGGGGAGGGGTCCAATGAGCAGTTCTTC.

At least ten counts were recorded for this clonotype. The chain uses TRBV20-1 and TRBJ1-1; no reliable D call. CDR1 DFQATT and CDR2 SNEGSKA come from the germline V gene (reference sequence). The ends were cut back, 4 bases at V and 1 base at J, with 7 bases in the middle. The CDR3 contains 12 residues. As DNA, the CDR3 is TGCAGTGCTAATCCCGGGAACACTGAAGCTTTCTTT. It specifies CSANPGNTEAFF.

V gene TRBV11-1 combines with J gene TRBJ2-1, with a possible D match to TRBD2 (7 bases). Trimming removed 3 bases from V and 3 bases from J, with 21 bases in between. Germline loops: CDR1 SGHAT, CDR2 FQDESV (reference sequence). The CDR3 extends over 18 amino acids. CDR3 in amino acids: CASSFLGGGPPFYNEQFF. CDR3 DNA sequence: TGTGCCAGCAGCTTTTTGGGAGGGGGGCCACCGTTCTACAATGAGCAGTTCTTC.

This clonotype was seen ten or more times. The CDR3 region is CSVANPEAFF. The CDR3 nucleotides are TGCAGCGTTGCTAACCCTGAAGCTTTCTTT. V usage is TRBV29-1 and J usage is TRBJ1-1; D uncertain. CDR3 size: 10 residues. The V end lost 4 bases, the J end lost 6 bases, and 6 bases lay between the germline ends. Germline V gives CDR1 SQVTM, CDR2 ANQGSEA. The entire variable domain, with the rest obtained from reference TRBV29-1 and TRBJ1-1, is as follows: SAVISQKPSRDICQRGTSLTIQCQVDSQVTMMFWYRQQPGQSLTLIATANQGSEATYESGFVIDKFPISRPNLTFSTLTVSNMSPEDSSIYLCSVANPEAFFGQGTRLTVV.